The 27 T cell receptor beta chains below come from one sample, sequenced in a study of memory CD4+ T cells and cytomegalovirus serostatus. The sort gate was single viable CD3+CD4+CD8-CD45RO+ cells for memory CD4+ T cells. TCRdb keeps only in-frame clones here, not all; method: immunoSEQ multiplex PCR. The sample holds about 41,000 clones, 70% to 80% seen once. Material: memory CD4+ T cells from blood. The receptors originated from an adult in good health and CMV-seronegative.

There are a few counts of this clone. The rearrangement links TRBV14 to TRBJ1-6; TRBD1 matches 7 bases. J gave up 9 bases and V 0 bases, and 11 bases lay outside the gene matches. Germline assignment: CDR1 SGHDN and CDR2 FVKESK. The CDR3 contains 17 residues. This CDR3 reads CASSQEDPGTAGSPLHF. DNA of the CDR3: TGTGCCAGCAGCCAAGAGGACCCCGGGACAGCGGGTTCACCCCTCCACTTT.

The sample holds one count of this clone. The CDR3 DNA follows: TGCAGCGTTGGCCGGACAGACTCTGGAAACACCATATATTTT. Its protein is CSVGRTDSGNTIYF. The chain uses TRBV29-1 and TRBJ1-3, with a tentative D call TRBD1 (6 bases). CDR3 size: 14 residues. V lost 4 bases and J lost 0, with 10 bases in between. Germline assignment: CDR1 SQVTM and CDR2 ANQGSEA.

This chain connects TRBV2 to TRBJ1-6; D is ambiguous. The CDR3 consists of 16 residues. Trimming took 6 bases from V and 0 from J, leaving 12 bases between them. CDR1 and CDR2 from the germline V gene are SNHLY and FYNNEI. The CDR3 DNA reads as TGTGCCAGCAGCAGAGACCGAAACTCCTATAATTCACCCCTCCACTTT. It codes for CASSRDRNSYNSPLHF.

This clone appeared once. At one end, the junction sequence differs from germline, possibly due to a read error. This sequence joins TRBV29-1 and TRBJ2-7; D is possibly TRBD1 (5 bases). Germline-derived CDR1 and CDR2 are SQVTM and ANQGSEA. This CDR3 comprises 13 residues. CDR3 DNA: TGCAGCGTGGAAGGGGAAGGGACCTACGAGCAGTACTTC. Translated, it gives CSVEGEGTYEQYF.

The rearrangement links TRBV7-2 to TRBJ2-3, with D unclear. Germline values: CDR1 SGHTA, CDR2 FQGNSA. The CDR3 spans 13 residues. The ends were cut back, 6 bases at V and 6 bases at J, with 13 bases in the middle. The CDR3 region is CASSLQQVDTQYF. CDR3 nucleotide sequence: TGTGCCAGCAGTCTCCAGCAGGTTGATACGCAGTATTTT.

This chain connects TRBV2 to TRBJ2-4; 7 bases align to TRBD1. The germline gives CDR1 SNHLY, CDR2 FYNNEI. The CDR3 runs 14 residues. Trimming at V came to 7 bases and at J to 0 bases, leaving 3 bases not matched to a gene. The CDR3 protein is CASIRGLAKNIQYF. The DNA of the CDR3 is TGTGCCAGCATAAGGGGGCTAGCCAAAAACATTCAGTACTTC. The full variable domain, its missing parts supplied by reference TRBV2 and TRBJ2-4, is EPEVTQTPSHQVTQMGQEVILRCVPISNHLYFYWYRQILGQKVEFLVSFYNNEISEKSEIFDDQFSVERPDGSNFTLKIRSTKLEDSAMYFCASIRGLAKNIQYFGAGTRLSVL.

The chain is built from TRBV7-8 and TRBJ2-6; 8 nucleotides align to TRBD2. In germline, CDR1 is SGHVS, CDR2 FQNEAQ. V lost 2 bases to trimming and J lost 0 bases; unmatched junction nucleotides: 6. The CDR3 runs to 18 residues. The CDR3 is CASSLLRGVLSGANVLTF. CDR3 nucleotide sequence: TGTGCCAGCAGCTTATTGCGGGGGGTCCTCTCTGGGGCCAACGTCCTGACTTTC. Variable domain in full (rest from reference TRBV7-8 and TRBJ2-6): GAGVSQSPRYKVAKRGQDVALRCDPISGHVSLFWYQQALGQGPEFLTYFQNEAQLDKSGLPSDRFFAERPEGSVSTLKIQRTQQEDSAVYLCASSLLRGVLSGANVLTFGAGSRLTVL.

This rearrangement joins TRBV30 to TRBJ2-7; D remains unclear. V was shortened by 0 bases and J by 6 bases, with 15 bases between the two germline ends. The CDR3 totals 14 residues. Germline CDR1 GTSNPN, CDR2 SVGIG (reference sequence). CDR3 sequence (DNA): TGTGCCTGGAGTGTACATCCTCAGGCCGGCGAGCAGTACTTC. This codes for CAWSVHPQAGEQYF.

The J gene is TRBJ1-1, the V gene TRBV7-6; D is unresolved. The CDR3 contains 13 residues. V was clipped by 0 bases and J by 3 bases, with 5 bases between them. Germline V gene data show CDR1 as SGHVS and CDR2 as FNYEAQ. The CDR3 protein is CASSLAGYTEAFF. CDR3 nucleotide sequence: TGTGCCAGCAGCTTAGCTGGGTACACTGAAGCTTTCTTT.

This clone showed up just a few times. This chain joins TRBV6-1 and TRBJ1-4; D not resolved. V lost 3 bases, J lost 7 bases, and 6 bases lay in between. This CDR3 comprises 12 residues. Germline lookup yields CDR1 MNHNS and CDR2 SASEGT. CDR3 sequence: CASSDFVEKLFF. The DNA for the CDR3 is TGTGCCAGCAGTGATTTTGTTGAAAAACTGTTTTTT.

V gene TRBV9 combines with J gene TRBJ2-3; D uncertain. This CDR3 region has 14 residues. V was cut by 4 bases and J by 6 bases, with 15 bases left in between. CDR1 and CDR2 from the germline V gene are SGDLS and YYNGEE. The CDR3 nucleotides are TGTGCCAGCAGCCCGGACGTGCAAGGGGATACGCAGTATTTT. It codes for CASSPDVQGDTQYF.

The chain recombines TRBV5-1 with TRBJ1-1; D perhaps matches TRBD1 (5 bases). This CDR3 has 16 residues. Germline V gene sequence: CDR1 SGHRS, CDR2 YFSETQ. V was trimmed by 0 bases and J by 1 base, leaving 13 bases between them. The CDR3 nucleotides read TGCGCCAGCAGCTTGGTTAGTGGGGCAGGGAACACTGAAGCTTTCTTT. Its protein is CASSLVSGAGNTEAFF.

A note on this clone: The CDR3 does not end in the conserved phenylalanine or tryptophan, so this is likely a read error. The DNA is omitted, as the CDR3 cannot be located on it reliably, and the CDR3 follows TCRdb's listing. The J gene is TRBJ1-2, the V gene TRBV6-6; the table assigns TRBD1, which was not confirmed against the DNA. The germline CDR1 and CDR2 sequences are MNHNY and SVGAGI (reference sequence). Inclusive of both ends, the CDR3 amounts to 13 amino acids. This CDR3 is CASRSSIQGAHTS.

There are a few counts of this clone. The V and J genes are TRBV7-3 and TRBJ1-6; D may be TRBD1 (5 bases). Trimming stripped 7 bases from V and 6 bases from J, with 19 bases between. The CDR3 consists of 16 residues. Germline V CDR1 and CDR2: SGHTA, FQGTGA. This CDR3 reads CASTVRGAKVNSPLHF. DNA for the CDR3: TGTGCCAGCACCGTAAGAGGGGCCAAAGTTAATTCACCCCTCCACTTT.

The J gene is TRBJ2-3, the V gene TRBV12-5; maybe TRBD1 (6 bases). The CDR3 consists of 14 residues. The V end lost 2 bases, the J end lost 5 bases, and 11 bases lay between the germline ends. CDR1 LGHNT and CDR2 FRNRAP come from the germline V gene. The CDR3 nucleotides are TGTGCTAGTGGTTTGTCAGGGGCAGGAGATACGCAGTATTTT. Encoded protein: CASGLSGAGDTQYF.

Judged by abundance, this clone is medium-sized. The chain employs TRBV6-5 and TRBJ1-3, with D tentatively TRBD1 (5 bases). Trimming shortened V by 4 bases and J by 0 bases, and 7 bases separated the two germline ends. Germline loops: CDR1 MNHEY, CDR2 SVGAGI. This CDR3 has 14 amino acids. CDR3 DNA: TGTGCCAGCAGTTTCGACAGCTCTGGAAACACCATATATTTT. This sequence encodes CASSFDSSGNTIYF.

The chain employs TRBV4-1 and TRBJ1-2, with TRBD1 identical over 7 bases. CDR1 is MGHRA, CDR2 YSYEKL, per germline. The CDR3 is made up of 15 amino acids. V trimming: 4 bases; J trimming: 8 bases; junction bases outside the gene matches: 13. In DNA form, the CDR3 reads TGCGCCAGCAGCCGCGGAAGACAGGGAATCGAGGGCTACACCTTC. Translation: CASSRGRQGIEGYTF.

This clone was seen only a few times. The rearrangement joins TRBV7-2 to TRBJ1-2; D is ambiguous. Trimming took 5 bases from V and 8 from J, leaving 21 bases between them. The germline V gene encodes CDR1 SGHTA and CDR2 FQGNSA. The CDR3 has 15 amino acids. The CDR3 nucleotides are TGTGCCAGCAGCGTTACTGGGCCCCAGACGCGGGGCTACACCTTC. Protein sequence: CASSVTGPQTRGYTF.

The rearrangement joins TRBV5-1 to TRBJ1-2; D ambiguous. Per germline, CDR1 SGHRS and CDR2 YFSETQ. The V gene lost 0 bases and the J gene lost 0 bases, with 6 bases spanning the gap. The length of the CDR3 is 14 residues. In nucleotides, the CDR3 is TGCGCCAGCAGCTTGGCGGGAACTAACTATGGCTACACCTTC. Amino acids: CASSLAGTNYGYTF.

The chain links TRBV5-1 to TRBJ1-1; D is uncertain. CDR1 and CDR2 from the germline V gene are SGHRS and YFSETQ. This CDR3 is built from 15 residues. Trimming left V 3 bases short and J 1 base short, with 13 bases between. The CDR3 sequence is CASSWEGHPNTEAFF. In DNA, the CDR3 is TGCGCCAGCAGCTGGGAGGGCCACCCGAACACTGAAGCTTTCTTT.

This clone appeared once. The V gene is TRBV7-2, the J gene TRBJ1-2; D not certain. Trimming pared 5 bases from V and 2 bases from J, leaving 15 bases between. There are 15 residues in the CDR3. Germline-derived CDR1 and CDR2 are SGHTA and FQGNSA. The CDR3 coding sequence is TGTGCCAGCAGCCCCCAGCACGGGAGAAACTATGGCTACACCTTC. Residues: CASSPQHGRNYGYTF.

The gene calls are TRBV6-1 and TRBJ2-5; TRBD2 agrees at 8 bases. J lost 2 bases, V lost 5 bases, and 7 bases had no gene match. Germline-derived CDR1 and CDR2 are MNHNS and SASEGT. This CDR3 region has 15 residues. CDR3 region: CASSQNGGAQETQYF. DNA of the CDR3: TGTGCCAGCAGTCAAAACGGGGGGGCACAAGAGACCCAGTACTTC.

The chain employs TRBV5-1 and TRBJ2-6; tentatively, D is TRBD1 (6 bases). Germline V gene sequence: CDR1 SGHRS, CDR2 YFSETQ. V lost 0 bases, J lost 2 bases, and 12 bases lay in between. CDR3 length: 17 amino acids. The CDR3 DNA reads TGCGCCAGCAGCTTGGTTCCAGGGGCCACTGGGGCCAACGTCCTGACTTTC. As protein: CASSLVPGATGANVLTF.

V gene TRBV30 combines with J gene TRBJ1-5; 8 nucleotides agree with TRBD1. CDR3 length equals 16 residues. Per germline, CDR1 GTSNPN and CDR2 SVGIG (reference sequence). V dropped 3 bases and J dropped 2; count of bases not matched to a gene: 9. The CDR3 nucleotides are TGTGCCTGGAGGGCAGGGGGCGCGGGTGGCAATCAGCCCCAGCATTTT. It encodes CAWRAGGAGGNQPQHF. Variable domain in full (rest from reference TRBV30 and TRBJ1-5): SQTIHQWPATLVQPVGSPLSLECTVEGTSNPNLYWYRQAAGRGLQLLFYSVGIGQISSEVPQNLSASRPQDRQFILSSKKLLLSDSGFYLCAWRAGGAGGNQPQHFGDGTRLSIL.

The V and J genes are TRBV7-3 and TRBJ1-1; 7 bases match TRBD1. CDR3 length: 13 residues. V was pared by 1 base and J by 6 bases, with 2 bases of the junction left unmatched. Germline lookup yields CDR1 SGHTA and CDR2 FQGTGA. For the CDR3, the DNA is TGTGCCAGCAGCTTAAACAGGGGTGCTGAAGCTTTCTTT. Translating it yields CASSLNRGAEAFF.

V usage is TRBV4-3 and J usage is TRBJ2-2; D unresolved. This CDR3 is built from 16 residues. CDR1 is LGHNA and CDR2 is YSLEER in the germline V gene. Between the trimmed V and J ends, which lost 0 bases and 4 bases, there was a span of 12 bases. CDR3 nucleotides: TGCGCCAGCAGCCAAGATCCAGATTCCCGCACCGGGGAGCTGTTTTTT. The encoded protein is CASSQDPDSRTGELFF.

A remark on this clone: The junction and the germline gene differ at one end; a read error may be behind it. This chain connects TRBV7-9 to TRBJ2-7, with D possibly being TRBD1 (6 bases). The CDR3 loop spans 15 amino acids. Looked up from germline, CDR1 is SEHNR and CDR2 is FQNEAQ (reference sequence). CDR3 protein: CASSPRGAGATPQHF. The CDR3, as DNA: TGTGCCAGCAGCCCTAGAGGGGCAGGGGCGACTCCCCAACACTTC.